The 29 T cell receptor beta chains below were found in one sample sequenced in a study of shared clonotypes between healthy human individuals. Profiling relied on immunoSEQ multiplex PCR, and the TCRdb table lists in-frame clones only, not all of them. In the table there are 2,500,000 or so clones, roughly 93% of which are singletons. The sequenced material came from naive CD4+ T cells from PBMCs. Subset here: CD45RA+ positively selected. Every receptor here comes from a young man in good health. Some clones in this sample may be carry-over from other donors' samples.

The chain has TRBV30 and TRBJ2-3, with D uncertain. The length of the CDR3 is 14 residues. Per germline, CDR1 GTSNPN and CDR2 SVGIG (reference sequence). V gave up 4 bases and J gave up 4 bases, with 15 bases separating them. The CDR3 DNA follows: TGTGCCTGGACCCCCGGTTACAGCGCAGATACGCAGTATTTT. Translated: CAWTPGYSADTQYF. Together with reference TRBV30 and TRBJ2-3, the CDR3 gives the full variable domain: SQTIHQWPATLVQPVGSPLSLECTVEGTSNPNLYWYRQAAGRGLQLLFYSVGIGQISSEVPQNLSASRPQDRQFILSSKKLLLSDSGFYLCAWTPGYSADTQYFGPGTRLTVL.

J is TRBJ1-5 and V is TRBV4-1; D gene uncertain. This CDR3 spans 16 amino acids. V was trimmed by 0 bases and J by 2 bases, leaving 11 bases between them. Per the germline V gene, CDR1 is MGHRA and CDR2 is YSYEKL. In DNA, the CDR3 is TGCGCCAGCAGCCAAGACCACGGGAGTGGCAATCAGCCCCAGCATTTT. This gives the protein CASSQDHGSGNQPQHF.

The chain links TRBV18 to TRBJ2-5, with TRBD2 identical over 7 bases. Germline assignment: CDR1 KGHSH and CDR2 LQKENI. Unmatched junction bases numbered 9, after V lost 3 bases and J lost 5 bases. CDR3 size: 15 residues. CDR3 amino acids: CASSPPGLGEETQYF. The CDR3 DNA sequence: TGTGCCAGCTCACCCCCCGGACTAGGGGAGGAGACCCAGTACTTC.

The rearrangement joins TRBV30 to TRBJ2-1, with TRBD2 matching over 10 bases. From germline, CDR1 is GTSNPN and CDR2 SVGIG (reference sequence). This CDR3 has 15 residues. J was trimmed by 3 bases and V by 4 bases; bases with no gene match: 6. The CDR3 DNA reads TGTGCCTGGAATCTAGCGGGAGTTCGCTACAATGAGCAGTTCTTC. As protein: CAWNLAGVRYNEQFF. The whole variable domain, filled in from reference TRBV30 and TRBJ2-1, reads SQTIHQWPATLVQPVGSPLSLECTVEGTSNPNLYWYRQAAGRGLQLLFYSVGIGQISSEVPQNLSASRPQDRQFILSSKKLLLSDSGFYLCAWNLAGVRYNEQFFGPGTRLTVL.

This chain connects TRBV5-4 to TRBJ2-1; perhaps TRBD2 as D (5 bases). Trimming took 4 bases from V and 8 from J, leaving 13 bases between them. The CDR3 is 13 amino acids. CDR1 and CDR2 from the germline V gene are SGHNT and YYREEE (reference sequence). The CDR3, as DNA: TGTGCCAGCAGCCCCGGTTACGGGGATGAGCAGTTCTTC. Residues: CASSPGYGDEQFF. The whole variable domain, remainder taken from reference TRBV5-4 and TRBJ2-1, is ETGVTQSPTHLIKTRGQQVTLRCSSQSGHNTVSWYQQALGQGPQFIFQYYREEENGRGNFPPRFSGLQFPNYSSELNVNALELDDSALYLCASSPGYGDEQFFGPGTRLTVL.

This chain joins TRBV2 and TRBJ2-2; TRBD1 agrees at 9 bases. V shed 5 bases and J 3 bases; nucleotides not matched to a gene: 7. Germline loops: CDR1 SNHLY, CDR2 FYNNEI. The CDR3 sequence is 16 residues long. The CDR3 nucleotides read TGTGCCAGCAGTATTTACAGGGGGCGGGACACCGGGGAGCTGTTTTTT. Protein sequence: CASSIYRGRDTGELFF.

The rearrangement links TRBV10-3 to TRBJ2-7; 12 nucleotides line up with TRBD1. The CDR3 consists of 22 residues. Per the germline V gene, CDR1 is ENHRY and CDR2 is SYGVKD. Trimming cost V 0 bases and J 0 bases; bases outside gene matches: 18. As DNA, the CDR3 is TGTGCCATCAGTGAGTCGACGTTATTAGGGGCAGGGACAGGGGGCATCTCCTACGAGCAGTACTTC. As protein: CAISESTLLGAGTGGISYEQYF.

The chain combines TRBV4-3 with TRBJ1-3; possible D gene TRBD1, 5 bases. Trimming cost V 0 bases and J 2 bases, with 11 bases left between them. Germline values: CDR1 LGHNA, CDR2 YSLEER. The CDR3 has 16 amino acids. The CDR3 spells CASSQEGWGAGNTIYF. The CDR3 DNA reads TGCGCCAGCAGCCAAGAGGGGTGGGGGGCTGGAAACACCATATATTTT.

The chain has TRBV11-2 and TRBJ2-1; 14 nucleotides align to TRBD2. Trimming took 5 bases from V and 8 from J; bases not matched to a gene: 8. Germline V gene data show CDR1 as SGHAT and CDR2 as FQNNGV. The CDR3 runs 16 residues. This CDR3 reads CASSMGLAGDGDEQFF. As DNA, the CDR3 is TGTGCCAGCAGCATGGGACTAGCGGGAGATGGGGATGAGCAGTTCTTC.

The chain is built from TRBV5-1 and TRBJ2-3; 9 bases are a match to TRBD2. Germline CDR1 and CDR2: SGHRS and YFSETQ. The CDR3 contains 20 residues. V lost 0 bases to trimming and J lost 4 bases; unmatched junction nucleotides: 18. The CDR3 loop reads CASSLAFSSRGRAPPDTQYF. The CDR3 DNA follows: TGCGCCAGCAGCTTGGCCTTTAGTTCCCGCGGGAGGGCCCCCCCAGATACGCAGTATTTT.

This clone was counted a single time. The V and J genes are TRBV6-1 and TRBJ1-2, with unresolved D. CDR1 and CDR2 from the germline V gene are MNHNS and SASEGT. This CDR3 is 15 amino acids long. V lost 7 bases to trimming and J lost 6 bases, with 21 bases between them. The CDR3 DNA reads TGTGCCAGCATCGGTTTGGCGGGCGGGCTAAATGGCTACACCTTC. As protein: CASIGLAGGLNGYTF.

The chain links TRBV10-3 to TRBJ2-3, with 7 positions matching TRBD1. With V trimmed by 4 bases and J by 2 bases, 18 bases remained unmatched. The CDR3 totals 19 residues. CDR1 ENHRY and CDR2 SYGVKD come from the germline V gene. The CDR3 DNA sequence: TGTGCCATCAGTGGGGACAGACACCGCTCCCTACTCTCCACAGATACGCAGTATTTT. Translation gives CAISGDRHRSLLSTDTQYF.

As concerns this clone: This CDR3 is also generated by other DNA sequences in the sample. The chain uses TRBV6-6 and TRBJ2-6, with TRBD1 as a possible D gene (6 bases). Trimming removed 0 bases from V and 0 bases from J, with 6 bases in between. Germline V gives CDR1 MNHNY, CDR2 SVGAGI (reference sequence). The CDR3 loop spans 16 amino acids. CDR3 in DNA: TGTGCCAGCAGTTACTCGACAGGCTCTGGGGCCAACGTCCTGACTTTC. It yields the protein CASSYSTGSGANVLTF.

The J gene is TRBJ2-1, the V gene TRBV5-1; 13 positions match TRBD2. The CDR3 is 17 amino acids. Per the germline V gene, CDR1 is SGHRS and CDR2 is YFSETQ. Trimming removed 3 bases from V and 9 bases from J; junction bases left unmatched: 12. The chain's CDR3 is CASSYPGLAGERSEQFF. The CDR3 DNA follows: TGCGCCAGCAGCTACCCAGGACTAGCGGGAGAGAGGAGTGAGCAGTTCTTC.

This chain uses TRBV14 with TRBJ2-1, with D perhaps TRBD2 (6 bases). V was shortened by 2 bases and J by 3 bases, with 11 bases between the two germline ends. This CDR3 is built from 15 residues. The germline CDR1 and CDR2 sequences are SGHDN and FVKESK. This chain's CDR3 is CASSQWAGNYNEQFF. Here the CDR3 DNA reads TGTGCCAGCAGCCAATGGGCGGGAAACTACAATGAGCAGTTCTTC.

The chain recombines TRBV28 with TRBJ2-5, with D possibly matching TRBD2 (6 bases). Germline CDR1 and CDR2: MDHEN and SYDVKM. V gave up 5 bases and J gave up 4 bases, with 14 bases separating them. The CDR3 loop spans 14 amino acids. The CDR3 here is CASSLLLGGETQYF. DNA for the CDR3: TGTGCCAGCAGTCTTCTATTGGGGGGAGAGACCCAGTACTTC. The whole variable domain, filled in from reference TRBV28 and TRBJ2-5, reads DVKVTQSSRYLVKRTGEKVFLECVQDMDHENMFWYRQDPGLGLRLIYFSYDVKMKEKGDIPEGYSVSREKKERFSLILESASTNQTSMYLCASSLLLGGETQYFGPGTRLLVL.

V is TRBV15 and J is TRBJ1-1, with D unclear. Per germline, CDR1 LNHNV and CDR2 YYDKDF (reference sequence). Trimming took 3 bases from V and 7 from J, leaving 18 bases between them. This CDR3 spans 15 amino acids. CDR3: CATSRVTPPGLEAFF. The CDR3 DNA sequence: TGTGCCACCAGCAGGGTGACACCCCCGGGCCTTGAAGCTTTCTTT.

The rearrangement links TRBV19 to TRBJ1-4; no firm D call. This CDR3 is built from 14 residues. V dropped 6 bases and J dropped 0 bases, with 8 bases sitting between them. The germline CDR1 and CDR2 sequences are LNHDA and SQIVND (reference sequence). The CDR3 sequence is CASRARPTNEKLFF. The CDR3 DNA sequence: TGTGCCAGTAGGGCCAGACCAACTAATGAAAAACTGTTTTTT.

The gene calls are TRBV5-1 and TRBJ2-7, with D unresolved. CDR1 SGHRS and CDR2 YFSETQ come from the germline V gene. This CDR3 has 12 residues. V was clipped by 1 base and J by 5 bases, with 7 bases between them. The CDR3 DNA sequence: TGCGCCAGCAGCTTGTTATTCCACGAGCAGTACTTC. Amino acids: CASSLLFHEQYF.

The gene calls are TRBV14 and TRBJ2-1; the D gene is possibly TRBD2 (6 bases). V was shortened by 5 bases and J by 7 bases, with 15 bases between the two germline ends. The germline CDR1 and CDR2 sequences are SGHDN and FVKESK. This CDR3 has 14 residues. CDR3 sequence reads: CASSFLAKSNEQFF. The CDR3 DNA is TGTGCCAGCAGCTTCCTAGCGAAAAGTAATGAGCAGTTCTTC.

This chain links TRBV6-5 with TRBJ1-2; D uncertain. The CDR3 consists of 15 residues. Deletions cut 0 bases from V and 8 bases from J, with 16 bases between. Germline loops: CDR1 MNHEY, CDR2 SVGAGI. The CDR3 region is CASSYSSSQVDGYTF. As DNA, the CDR3 is TGTGCCAGCAGTTACTCGTCAAGCCAGGTTGACGGCTACACCTTC.

Notes on this clone: Other DNA variants within this sample encode the same CDR3. This rearrangement joins TRBV19 to TRBJ1-2; D gene ambiguous. Trimming cost V 5 bases and J 4 bases, with 8 bases left between them. The CDR3 spans 12 residues. CDR1 is LNHDA and CDR2 is SQIVND in the germline V gene (reference sequence). CDR3 amino acids: CASSPGPYGYTF. The CDR3 DNA reads as TGTGCCAGTAGTCCCGGACCCTATGGCTACACCTTC.

The gene calls are TRBV5-5 and TRBJ2-1; TRBD1 is a possible D gene (6 bases). Germline CDR1 reads SGHKS; CDR2 reads YYEKEE (reference sequence). Trimming took off 5 bases at V and 13 bases at J, with 13 bases between the two ends. The CDR3 consists of 11 residues. CDR3 loop: CASRQQGPQFF. DNA of the CDR3: TGTGCCAGCAGACAACAGGGACCTCAGTTCTTC. Filled out from reference TRBV5-5 and TRBJ2-1, the complete variable domain reads DAGVTQSPTHLIKTRGQQVTLRCSPISGHKSVSWYQQVLGQGPQFIFQYYEKEERGRGNFPDRFSARQFPNYSSELNVNALLLGDSALYLCASRQQGPQFFGPGTRLTVL.

Of note for this clone: Other DNA sequences in this sample translate to the same CDR3. This chain connects TRBV21-1 to TRBJ2-7. TRBV21-1 counts as a pseudogene. The CDR3 loop spans 12 amino acids. DNA of the CDR3: TGTGCCAGCAGCAAAGTGGGTTACGAGCAGTACTTC. Translating it yields CASSKVGYEQYF.

The chain links TRBV4-1 to TRBJ1-5; 10 nucleotides agree with TRBD1. CDR1 is MGHRA and CDR2 is YSYEKL in the germline V gene. There are 16 residues in the CDR3. J lost 6 bases, V lost 2 bases, and 7 bases had no gene match. The chain's CDR3 is CASSQPDRGNGQPQHF. CDR3 bases: TGCGCCAGCAGCCAACCGGACAGGGGGAACGGTCAGCCCCAGCATTTT.

V is TRBV6-6 and J is TRBJ2-7, with 10 bases fitting TRBD2. Germline CDR1 is MNHNY and CDR2 is SVGAGI (reference sequence). The CDR3 covers 16 residues. V was pared by 6 bases and J by 2 bases, with 10 bases of the junction left unmatched. CDR3 region: CASRGSQAGGAYEQYF. The CDR3 DNA reads as TGTGCCAGCAGGGGTTCACAAGCGGGAGGGGCCTACGAGCAGTACTTC.

J is TRBJ2-7 and V is TRBV5-1; D gene unclear. This CDR3 contains 14 residues. Germline-derived CDR1 and CDR2 are SGHRS and YFSETQ. V was cut by 3 bases and J by 4 bases, with 14 bases left in between. The CDR3 reads CASSSPKMPYEQYF. The CDR3 nucleotides are TGCGCCAGCAGCTCCCCCAAGATGCCGTACGAGCAGTACTTC.

Worth noting for this clone: Other DNA sequences in the sample encode the same CDR3. V is TRBV18 and J is TRBJ2-6; D not resolved. From germline, CDR1 is KGHSH and CDR2 LQKENI. Trimming cost V 3 bases and J 0 bases, with 6 bases left between them. This CDR3 spans 15 amino acids. The CDR3 nucleotides are TGTGCCAGCTCACCCCAGGTCTCTGGGGCCAACGTCCTGACTTTC. Amino acid sequence: CASSPQVSGANVLTF.

The chain employs TRBV7-6 and TRBJ2-3; D gene ambiguous. The CDR3 sequence is 14 residues long. Germline V gene lookup returns CDR1 SGHVS and CDR2 FNYEAQ. Trimming left V 5 bases short and J 6 bases short, with 15 bases between. This CDR3 reads CASSLGLLGDTQYF. The DNA for the CDR3 is TGTGCCAGCAGCCTTGGGCTTCTGGGGGATACGCAGTATTTT.